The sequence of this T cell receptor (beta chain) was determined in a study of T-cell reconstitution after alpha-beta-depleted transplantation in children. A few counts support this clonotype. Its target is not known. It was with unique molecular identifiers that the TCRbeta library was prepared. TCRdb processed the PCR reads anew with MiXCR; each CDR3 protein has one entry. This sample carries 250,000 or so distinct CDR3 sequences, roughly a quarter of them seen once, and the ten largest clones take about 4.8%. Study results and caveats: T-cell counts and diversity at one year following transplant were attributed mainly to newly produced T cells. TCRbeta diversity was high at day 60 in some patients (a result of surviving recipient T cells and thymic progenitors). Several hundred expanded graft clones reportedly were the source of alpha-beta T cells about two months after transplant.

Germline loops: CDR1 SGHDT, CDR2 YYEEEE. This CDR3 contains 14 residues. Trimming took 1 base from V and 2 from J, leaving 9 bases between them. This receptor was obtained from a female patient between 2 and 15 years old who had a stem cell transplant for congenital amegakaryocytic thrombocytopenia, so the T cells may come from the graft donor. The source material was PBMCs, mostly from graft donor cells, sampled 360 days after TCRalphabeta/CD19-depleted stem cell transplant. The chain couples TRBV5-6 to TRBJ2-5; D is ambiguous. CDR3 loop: CASSLYLLQETQYF. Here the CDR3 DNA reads TGTGCCAGCAGCTTGTATCTCTTACAAGAGACCCAGTACTTC. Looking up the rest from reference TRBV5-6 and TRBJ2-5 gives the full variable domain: DAGVTQSPTHLIKTRGQQVTLRCSPKSGHDTVSWYQQALGQGPQFIFQYYEEEERQRGNFPDRFSGHQFPNYSSELNVNALLLGDSALYLCASSLYLLQETQYFGPGTRLLVL.